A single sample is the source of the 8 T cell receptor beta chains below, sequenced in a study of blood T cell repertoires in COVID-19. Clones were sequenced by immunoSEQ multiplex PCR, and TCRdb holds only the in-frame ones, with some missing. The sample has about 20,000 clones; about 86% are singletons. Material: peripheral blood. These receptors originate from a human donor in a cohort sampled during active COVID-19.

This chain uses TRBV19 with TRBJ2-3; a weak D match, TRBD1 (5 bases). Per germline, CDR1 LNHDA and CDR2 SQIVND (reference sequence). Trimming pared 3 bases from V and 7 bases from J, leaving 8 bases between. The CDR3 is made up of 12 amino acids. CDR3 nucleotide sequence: TGTGCCAGTAGTATCCCAGGGCATACGCAGTATTTT. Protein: CASSIPGHTQYF.

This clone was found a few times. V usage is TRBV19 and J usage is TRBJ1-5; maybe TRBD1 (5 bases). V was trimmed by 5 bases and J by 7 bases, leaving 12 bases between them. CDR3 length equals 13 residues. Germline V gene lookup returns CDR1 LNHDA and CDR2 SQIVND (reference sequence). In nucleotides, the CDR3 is TGTGCCAGTAGTCCCCAGGGTCCCCAGCCCCAGCATTTT. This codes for CASSPQGPQPQHF. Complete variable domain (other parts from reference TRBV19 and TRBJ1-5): DGGITQSPKYLFRKEGQNVTLSCEQNLNHDAMYWYRQDPGQGLRLIYYSQIVNDFQKGDIAEGYSVSREKKESFPLTVTSAQKNPTAFYLCASSPQGPQPQHFGDGTRLSIL.

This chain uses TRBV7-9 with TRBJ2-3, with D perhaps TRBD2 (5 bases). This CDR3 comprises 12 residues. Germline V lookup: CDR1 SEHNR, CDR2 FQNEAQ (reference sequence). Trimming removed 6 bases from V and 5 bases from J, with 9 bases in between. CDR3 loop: CASSRTVDTQYF. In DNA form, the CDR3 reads TGTGCCAGCAGTCGGACTGTAGATACGCAGTATTTT. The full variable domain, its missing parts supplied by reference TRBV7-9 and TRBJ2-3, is DTGVSQNPRHKITKRGQNVTFRCDPISEHNRLYWYRQTLGQGPEFLTYFQNEAQLEKSRLLSDRFSAERPKGSFSTLEIQRTEQGDSAMYLCASSRTVDTQYFGPGTRLTVL.

CDR3 protein: CASSVRTGWDTQYF. DNA for the CDR3: TGTGCCAGCAGCGTCCGGACAGGATGGGATACGCAGTATTTT. This chain links TRBV9 with TRBJ2-3; 7 bases agree with TRBD1. The CDR3 totals 14 residues. V lost 2 bases, J lost 6 bases, and 6 bases stayed unmatched. Germline V gene lookup returns CDR1 SGDLS and CDR2 YYNGEE.

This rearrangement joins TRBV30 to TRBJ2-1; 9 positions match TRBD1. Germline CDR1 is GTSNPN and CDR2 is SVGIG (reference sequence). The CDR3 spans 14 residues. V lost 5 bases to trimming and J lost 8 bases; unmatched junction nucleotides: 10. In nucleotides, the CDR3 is TGTGCCTGGGCTAGGGGGGGACAGGGCTATGAGCAGTTCTTC. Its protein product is CAWARGGQGYEQFF.

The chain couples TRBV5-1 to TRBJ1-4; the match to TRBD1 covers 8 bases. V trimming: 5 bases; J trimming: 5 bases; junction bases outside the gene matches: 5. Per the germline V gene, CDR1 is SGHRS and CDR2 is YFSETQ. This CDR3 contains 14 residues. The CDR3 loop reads CASRDDRGNEKLFF. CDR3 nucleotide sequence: TGCGCCAGCAGAGACGACAGGGGAAATGAAAAACTGTTTTTT. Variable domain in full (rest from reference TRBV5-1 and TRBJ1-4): KAGVTQTPRYLIKTRGQQVTLSCSPISGHRSVSWYQQTPGQGLQFLFEYFSETQRNKGNFPGRFSGRQFSNSRSEMNVSTLELGDSALYLCASRDDRGNEKLFFGSGTQLSVL.

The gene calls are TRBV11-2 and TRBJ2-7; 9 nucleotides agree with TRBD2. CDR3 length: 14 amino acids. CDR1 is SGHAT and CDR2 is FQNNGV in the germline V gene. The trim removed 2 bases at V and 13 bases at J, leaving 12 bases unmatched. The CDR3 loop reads CASSLSEVGGRAYF. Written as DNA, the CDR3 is TGTGCCAGCAGCTTAAGTGAGGTCGGCGGGAGGGCTTACTTC.

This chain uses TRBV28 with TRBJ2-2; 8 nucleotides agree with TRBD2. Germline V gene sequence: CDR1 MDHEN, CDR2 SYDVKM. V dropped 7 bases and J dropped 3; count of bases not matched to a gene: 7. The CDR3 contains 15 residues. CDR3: CASNSGTRYTGELFF. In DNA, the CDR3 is TGTGCCAGCAACTCGGGGACTAGATACACCGGGGAGCTGTTTTTT.